This TCR beta chain is drawn from a study of T-cell reconstitution after alpha-beta-depleted transplantation in children. This CDR3 comprises 18 residues. Germline loops: CDR1 ENHRY, CDR2 SYGVKD. The V gene end was trimmed by 5 bases and the J gene end by 4 bases; junction bases not matched to a gene: 11. Preparing the TCRbeta library involved the use of unique molecular identifiers. TCRdb re-derived calls from the PCR reads in MiXCR, one entry per CDR3 protein. Among 490,000 or so distinct CDR3 sequences listed, around 12% were seen once. The sequence was collected from a human donor who donated a stem cell graft to a child with combined immunodeficiency. The sequences come from PBMCs from the stem cell graft donor, collected from the stem cell graft. This chain connects TRBV10-3 to TRBJ2-7, with 16 bases aligning to TRBD2. As DNA, the CDR3 is TGTGCCATCAGTCATCCTCCGGGACTAGCGGGAGGGCCTTACGAGCAGTACTTC. This codes for CAISHPPGLAGGPYEQYF.